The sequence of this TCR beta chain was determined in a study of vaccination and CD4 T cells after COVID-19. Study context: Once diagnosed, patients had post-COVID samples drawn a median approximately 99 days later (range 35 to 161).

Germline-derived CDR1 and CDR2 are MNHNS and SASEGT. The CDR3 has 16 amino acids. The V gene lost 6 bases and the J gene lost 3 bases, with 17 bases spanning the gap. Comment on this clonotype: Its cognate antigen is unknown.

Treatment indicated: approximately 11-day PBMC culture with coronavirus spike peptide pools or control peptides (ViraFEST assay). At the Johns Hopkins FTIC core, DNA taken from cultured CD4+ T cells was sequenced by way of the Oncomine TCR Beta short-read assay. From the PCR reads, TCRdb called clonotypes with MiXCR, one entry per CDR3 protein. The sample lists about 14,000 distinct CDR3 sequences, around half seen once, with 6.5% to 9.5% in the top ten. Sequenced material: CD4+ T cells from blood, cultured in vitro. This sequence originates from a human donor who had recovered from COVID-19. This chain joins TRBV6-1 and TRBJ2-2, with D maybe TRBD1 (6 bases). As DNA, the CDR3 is TGTGCCAGCAGGGGGGCTACAGGGCGGGACACCGGGGAGCTGTTTTTT. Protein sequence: CASRGATGRDTGELFF.